The rows below give T cell receptor beta chains drawn from one sample of a study of high-grade serous ovarian cancer treatment subgroups. Profiled with immunoSEQ multiplex PCR; TCRdb holds only in-frame clones, not every one. The sample includes around 3,500 clones, 76% seen only once; the top ten take about 8.2%. Sequenced: tumor tissue. The receptors here all came from a human donor with high-grade serous ovarian cancer. The CDR3 runs from the conserved cysteine through the conserved F or W.

v_call,cdr3_aa
TRBV7-3,CASSLTEDSGYTF
TRBV12-5,CASGRGYEQFF
TRBV11-2,CASSFRDRGNTEAFF
TRBV4-3,CASSQEGGNRAEEGKLFF
TRBV6-5,CASSYSKNTEAFF